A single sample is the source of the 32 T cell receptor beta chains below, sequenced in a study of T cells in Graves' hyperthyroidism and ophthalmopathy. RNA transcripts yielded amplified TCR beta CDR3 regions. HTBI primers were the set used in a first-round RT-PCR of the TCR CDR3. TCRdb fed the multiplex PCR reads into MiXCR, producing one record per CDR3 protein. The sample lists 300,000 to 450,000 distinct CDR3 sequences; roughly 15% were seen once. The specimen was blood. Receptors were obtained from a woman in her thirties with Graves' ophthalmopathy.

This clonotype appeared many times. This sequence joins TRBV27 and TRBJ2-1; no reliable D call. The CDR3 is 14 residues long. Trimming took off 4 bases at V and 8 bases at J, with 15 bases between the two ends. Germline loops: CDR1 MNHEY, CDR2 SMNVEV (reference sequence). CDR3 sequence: CASSSGPDRHEQFF. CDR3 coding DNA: TGTGCCAGCAGTTCAGGCCCTGACCGTCATGAGCAGTTCTTC.

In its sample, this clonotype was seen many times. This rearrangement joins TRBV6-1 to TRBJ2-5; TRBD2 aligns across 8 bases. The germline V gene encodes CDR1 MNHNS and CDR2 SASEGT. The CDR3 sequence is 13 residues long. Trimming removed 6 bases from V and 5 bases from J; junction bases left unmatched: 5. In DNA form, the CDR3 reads TGTGCCAGCAGGCGGGGGGAGGGTGAGACCCAGTACTTC. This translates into CASRRGEGETQYF.

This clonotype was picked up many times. The CDR3 DNA sequence: TGCAGTGCTAGAGATCTCTATCGAGGGGGAGAGACCCAGTACTTC. It specifies CSARDLYRGGETQYF. The chain has TRBV20-1 and TRBJ2-5, with D possibly TRBD1 on 6 matching bases. Germline V gene lookup returns CDR1 DFQATT and CDR2 SNEGSKA (reference sequence). The CDR3 totals 15 residues. V lost 0 bases and J 4 bases, leaving 15 bases between the germline ends.

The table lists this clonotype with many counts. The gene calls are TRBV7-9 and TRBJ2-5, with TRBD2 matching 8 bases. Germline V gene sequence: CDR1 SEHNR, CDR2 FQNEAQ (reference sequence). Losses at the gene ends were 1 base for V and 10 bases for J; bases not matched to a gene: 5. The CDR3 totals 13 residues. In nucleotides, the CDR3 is TGTGCCAGCAGCTTAGGAACTAGCGGCTGCCAGTACTTC. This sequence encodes CASSLGTSGCQYF.

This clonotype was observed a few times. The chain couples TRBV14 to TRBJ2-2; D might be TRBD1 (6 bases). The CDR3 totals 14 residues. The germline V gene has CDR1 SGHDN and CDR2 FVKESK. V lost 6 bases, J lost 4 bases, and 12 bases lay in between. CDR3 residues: CASRPTGSTGELFF. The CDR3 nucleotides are TGTGCCAGCAGGCCTACAGGGAGCACCGGGGAGCTGTTTTTT.

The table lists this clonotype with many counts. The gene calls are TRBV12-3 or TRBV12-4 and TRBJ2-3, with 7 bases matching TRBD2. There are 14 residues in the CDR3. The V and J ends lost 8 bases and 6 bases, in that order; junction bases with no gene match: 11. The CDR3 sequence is CASRKMGGVDTQYF. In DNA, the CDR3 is TGTGCCAGCCGAAAAATGGGGGGGGTGGATACGCAGTATTTT.

The CDR3 coding sequence is TGCGCCAGCAGTTTAATCACAGGGGGGGAGACCCAGTACTTC. Its protein is CASSLITGGETQYF. This sequence joins TRBV5-1 and TRBJ2-5, with 8 bases aligning to TRBD1. The V gene end was trimmed by 5 bases and the J gene end by 5 bases; junction bases not matched to a gene: 8. This CDR3 is 14 amino acids long. Germline V gene data show CDR1 as SGHRS and CDR2 as YFSETQ.

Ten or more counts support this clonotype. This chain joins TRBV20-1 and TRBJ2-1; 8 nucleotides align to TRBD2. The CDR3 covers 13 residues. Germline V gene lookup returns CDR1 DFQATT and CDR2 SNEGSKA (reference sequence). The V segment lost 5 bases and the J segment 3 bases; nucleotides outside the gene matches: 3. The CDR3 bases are TGCAGTGCTGGCGGGGGGAACTACAATGAGCAGTTCTTC. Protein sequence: CSAGGGNYNEQFF.

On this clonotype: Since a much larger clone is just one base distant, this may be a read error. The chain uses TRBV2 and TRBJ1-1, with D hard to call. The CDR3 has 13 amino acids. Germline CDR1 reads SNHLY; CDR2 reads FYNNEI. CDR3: CASSVGKNTEALF. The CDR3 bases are TGTGCCAGCAGTGTGGGGAAGAACACTGAAGCTCTCTTT.

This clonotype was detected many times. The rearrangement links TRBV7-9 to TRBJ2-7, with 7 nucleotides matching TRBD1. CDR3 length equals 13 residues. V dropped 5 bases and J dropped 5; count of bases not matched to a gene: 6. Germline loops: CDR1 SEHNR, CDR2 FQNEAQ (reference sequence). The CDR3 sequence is CASSTGQIDEQYF. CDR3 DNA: TGTGCCAGCAGCACGGGACAGATCGACGAGCAGTACTTC.

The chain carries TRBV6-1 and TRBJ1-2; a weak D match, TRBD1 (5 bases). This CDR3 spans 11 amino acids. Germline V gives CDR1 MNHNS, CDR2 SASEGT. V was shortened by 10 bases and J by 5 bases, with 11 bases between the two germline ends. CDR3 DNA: TGTGCCACTAGCAAGGGGTATGGCTACACCTTC. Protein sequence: CATSKGYGYTF.

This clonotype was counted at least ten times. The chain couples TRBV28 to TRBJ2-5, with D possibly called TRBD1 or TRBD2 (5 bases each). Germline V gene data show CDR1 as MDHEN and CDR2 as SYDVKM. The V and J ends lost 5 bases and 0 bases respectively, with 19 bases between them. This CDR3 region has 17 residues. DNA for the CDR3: TGTGCCAGCAGTCCCAGACGCGACAGCGGAAACCAAGAGACCCAGTACTTC. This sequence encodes CASSPRRDSGNQETQYF.

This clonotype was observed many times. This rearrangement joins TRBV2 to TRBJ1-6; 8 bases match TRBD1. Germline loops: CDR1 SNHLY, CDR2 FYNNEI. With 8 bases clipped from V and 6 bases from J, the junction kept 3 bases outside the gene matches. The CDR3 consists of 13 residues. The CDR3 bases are TGTGCCAGCTGGGGACAGGTTAATTCACCCCTCCACTTT. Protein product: CASWGQVNSPLHF.

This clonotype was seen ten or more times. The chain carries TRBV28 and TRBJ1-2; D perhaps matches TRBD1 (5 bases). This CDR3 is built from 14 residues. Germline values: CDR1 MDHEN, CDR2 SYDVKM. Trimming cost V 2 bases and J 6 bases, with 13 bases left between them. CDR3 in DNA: TGTGCCAGCAGTTTAAGCACTGGGGGACATGGCTACACCTTC. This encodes CASSLSTGGHGYTF.

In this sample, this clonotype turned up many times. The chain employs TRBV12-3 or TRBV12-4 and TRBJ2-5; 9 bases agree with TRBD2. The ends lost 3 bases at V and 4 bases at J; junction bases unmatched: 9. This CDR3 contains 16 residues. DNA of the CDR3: TGTGCCAGCAGTTTCCTGGGCGGGGGGGCCTTAGAGACCCAGTACTTC. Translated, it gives CASSFLGGGALETQYF.

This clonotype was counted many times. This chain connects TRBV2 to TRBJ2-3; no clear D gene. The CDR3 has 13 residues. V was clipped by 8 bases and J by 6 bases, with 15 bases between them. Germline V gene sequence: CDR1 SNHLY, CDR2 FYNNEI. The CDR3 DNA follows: TGTGCCAGCTGTCGGAACCCCAGCGATACGCAGTATTTT. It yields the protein CASCRNPSDTQYF. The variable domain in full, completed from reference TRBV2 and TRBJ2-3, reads EPEVTQTPSHQVTQMGQEVILRCVPISNHLYFYWYRQILGQKVEFLVSFYNNEISEKSEIFDDQFSVERPDGSNFTLKIRSTKLEDSAMYFCASCRNPSDTQYFGPGTRLTVL.

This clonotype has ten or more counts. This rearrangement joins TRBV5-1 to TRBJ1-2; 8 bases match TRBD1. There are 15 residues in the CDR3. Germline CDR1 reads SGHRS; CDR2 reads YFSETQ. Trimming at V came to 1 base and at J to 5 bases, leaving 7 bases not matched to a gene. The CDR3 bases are TGCGCCAGCAGCTTGAACGGACAGGGCTTGTATGGCTACACCTTC. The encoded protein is CASSLNGQGLYGYTF.

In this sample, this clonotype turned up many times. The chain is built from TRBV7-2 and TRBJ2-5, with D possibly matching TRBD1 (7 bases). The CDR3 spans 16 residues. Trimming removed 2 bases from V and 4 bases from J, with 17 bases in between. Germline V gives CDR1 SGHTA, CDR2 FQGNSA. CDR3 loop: CASSLSTSGGRETQYF. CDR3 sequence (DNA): TGTGCCAGCAGCTTATCCACTTCAGGGGGGCGAGAGACCCAGTACTTC.

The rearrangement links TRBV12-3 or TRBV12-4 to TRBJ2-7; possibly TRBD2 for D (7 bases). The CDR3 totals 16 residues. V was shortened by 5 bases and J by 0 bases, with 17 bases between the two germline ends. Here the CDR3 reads CASSELEGGTSYEQYF. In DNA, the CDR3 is TGTGCCAGCAGTGAATTAGAGGGGGGGACCTCCTACGAGCAGTACTTC.

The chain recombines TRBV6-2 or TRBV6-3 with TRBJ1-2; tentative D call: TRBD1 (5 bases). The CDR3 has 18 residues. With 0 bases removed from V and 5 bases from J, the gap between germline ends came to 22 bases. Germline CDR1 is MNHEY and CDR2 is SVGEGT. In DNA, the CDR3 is TGTGCCAGCAGTTACTCGGCTCAGGAAGGATCGCGGGGGTATGGCTACACCTTC. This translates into CASSYSAQEGSRGYGYTF.

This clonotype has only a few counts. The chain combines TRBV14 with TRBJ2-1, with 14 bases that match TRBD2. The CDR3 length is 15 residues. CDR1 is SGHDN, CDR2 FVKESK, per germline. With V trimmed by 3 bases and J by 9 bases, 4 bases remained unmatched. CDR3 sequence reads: CASSQGGLAGVEQFF. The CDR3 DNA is TGTGCCAGCAGCCAGGGGGGACTAGCGGGGGTTGAGCAGTTCTTC.

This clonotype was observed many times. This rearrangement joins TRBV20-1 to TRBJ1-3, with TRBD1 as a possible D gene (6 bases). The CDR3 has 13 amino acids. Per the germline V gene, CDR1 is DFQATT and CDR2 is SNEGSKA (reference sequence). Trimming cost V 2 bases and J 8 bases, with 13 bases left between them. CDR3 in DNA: TGCAGTGCTAGAAAAACAGGGCCCTACACCATATATTTT. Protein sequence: CSARKTGPYTIYF.

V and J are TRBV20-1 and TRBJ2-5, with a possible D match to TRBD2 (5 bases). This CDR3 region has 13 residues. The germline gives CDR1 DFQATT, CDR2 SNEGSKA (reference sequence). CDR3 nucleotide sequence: TGCAGCGAGACAAGGGCCGGGGAAGAGACCCAGTACTTC. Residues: CSETRAGEETQYF.

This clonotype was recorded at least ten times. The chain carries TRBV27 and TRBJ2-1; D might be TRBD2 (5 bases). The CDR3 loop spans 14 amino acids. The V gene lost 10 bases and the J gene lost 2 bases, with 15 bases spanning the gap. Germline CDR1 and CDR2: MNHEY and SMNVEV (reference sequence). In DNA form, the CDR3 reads TGTGCCAACCTTAGGACTGGAACCTACAATGAGCAGTTCTTC. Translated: CANLRTGTYNEQFF.

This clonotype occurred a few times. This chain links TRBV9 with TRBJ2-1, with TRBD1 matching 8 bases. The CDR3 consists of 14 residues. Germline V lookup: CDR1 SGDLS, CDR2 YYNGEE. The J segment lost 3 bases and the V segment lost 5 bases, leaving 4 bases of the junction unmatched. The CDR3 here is CASSQGAGYNEQFF. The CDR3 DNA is TGTGCCAGCAGTCAGGGGGCCGGCTACAATGAGCAGTTCTTC.

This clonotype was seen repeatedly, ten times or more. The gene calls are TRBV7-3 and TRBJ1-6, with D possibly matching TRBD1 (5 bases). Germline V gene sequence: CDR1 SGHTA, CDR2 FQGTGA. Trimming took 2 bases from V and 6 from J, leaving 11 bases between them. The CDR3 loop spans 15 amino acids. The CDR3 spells CASSLYAGSNSPLHF. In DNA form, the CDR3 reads TGTGCCAGCAGCTTATACGCAGGGTCTAATTCACCCCTCCACTTT.

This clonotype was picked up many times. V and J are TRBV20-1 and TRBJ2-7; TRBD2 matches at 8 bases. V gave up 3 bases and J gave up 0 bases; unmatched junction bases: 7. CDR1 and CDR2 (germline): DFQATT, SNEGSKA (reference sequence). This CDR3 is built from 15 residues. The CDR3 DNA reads TGCAGTGCTAGTATTAGCGGGGACCACTCCTACGAGCAGTACTTC. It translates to CSASISGDHSYEQYF.

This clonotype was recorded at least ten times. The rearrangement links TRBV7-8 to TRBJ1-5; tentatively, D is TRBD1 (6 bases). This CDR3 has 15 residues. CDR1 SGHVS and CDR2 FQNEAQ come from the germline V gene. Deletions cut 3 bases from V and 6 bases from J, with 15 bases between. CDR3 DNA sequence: TGTGCCAGCAGCTTTCCAGGGGACTCGAGTCAGCCCCAGCATTTT. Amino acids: CASSFPGDSSQPQHF.

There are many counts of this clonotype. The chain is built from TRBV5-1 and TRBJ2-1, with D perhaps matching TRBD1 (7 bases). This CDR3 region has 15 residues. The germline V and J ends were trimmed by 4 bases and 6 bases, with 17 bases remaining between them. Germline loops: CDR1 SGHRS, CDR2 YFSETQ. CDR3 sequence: CASSVAGTDINEQFF. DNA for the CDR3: TGCGCCAGCAGCGTTGCGGGGACAGATATCAATGAGCAGTTCTTC.

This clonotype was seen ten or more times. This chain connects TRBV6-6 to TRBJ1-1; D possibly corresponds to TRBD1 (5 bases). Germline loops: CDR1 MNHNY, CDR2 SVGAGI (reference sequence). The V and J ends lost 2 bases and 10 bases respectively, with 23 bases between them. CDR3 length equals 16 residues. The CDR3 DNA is TGTGCCAGCAGTTACCGACCCTCCCGGGACTTTTTCGGAGCTTTCTTT. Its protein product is CASSYRPSRDFFGAFF.

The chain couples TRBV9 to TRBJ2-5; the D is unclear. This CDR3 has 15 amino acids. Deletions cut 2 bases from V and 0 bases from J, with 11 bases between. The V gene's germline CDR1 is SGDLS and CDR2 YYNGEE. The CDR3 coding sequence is TGTGCCAGCAGCGTCCCGTTTACGCACCAAGAGACCCAGTACTTC. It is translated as CASSVPFTHQETQYF.

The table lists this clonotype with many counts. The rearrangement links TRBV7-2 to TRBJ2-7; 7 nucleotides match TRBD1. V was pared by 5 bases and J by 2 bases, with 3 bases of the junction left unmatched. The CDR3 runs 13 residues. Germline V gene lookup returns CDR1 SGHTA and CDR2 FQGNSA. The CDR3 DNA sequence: TGTGCCAGCAGCCGGGACAGCACCTACGAGCAGTACTTC. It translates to CASSRDSTYEQYF.